The clone carrying this T cell receptor (beta chain) has a handful of counts. The antigen is undetermined. This entry comes from a study of blood T cells in healthy people across ages. Study results and caveats: Considered underestimates were the diversity estimates obtained from one million T cells. Compared with aged donors, long-lived donors showed fewer expanded clones, suggesting selection.

Then a second PCR, running roughly 7 to 11 cycles, was carried out with a sample-barcoded 5' primer and a J-beta primer mix. TCRdb reprocessed the 5' RACE reads via MiXCR and lists one record per CDR3 protein. This sample carries 750,000 to 1,000,000 distinct CDR3 sequences, about 27% of them seen once, and the ten largest clones take roughly 10%. Germline CDR1 is SGHRS and CDR2 is YFSETQ. The CDR3 covers 14 residues. V lost 4 bases to trimming and J lost 6 bases, with 14 bases between them. These same records also appear under a second study, on T cells of mothers and their children. That source adds: Sample barcodes plus 2-4 random nucleotides came from the M1S primer.

The sequencing sample was made of blood. The rearrangement uses TRBV5-1 and TRBJ2-1; D is perhaps TRBD1 (5 bases). This clonotype was sampled from a woman aged 40 to 55 in good health. CDR3 protein: CASSNPQGSNEQFF. CDR3 coding DNA: TGCGCCAGCAGCAACCCGCAGGGTAGCAATGAGCAGTTCTTC.